The 25 T cell receptor beta chains reported below all come from one sample, sequenced in a study of CD8 T cells in ankylosing spondylitis. The study, taken as a whole, reports: One TCR beta motif, made up of eight highly homologous variants, appeared characteristic of ankylosing spondylitis blood.

TCRdb re-called the 5' RACE reads with MiXCR, one entry per CDR3 protein. Among around 770,000 distinct CDR3 sequences listed, 15% to 20% were seen once. The antigens these receptors bind are not known. The sequencing input was blood, either unsorted or a sorted T cell fraction (not recorded which). The receptors stem from a male donor with ankylosing spondylitis.

This clonotype has only a few counts. The chain links TRBV9 to TRBJ2-2; D call uncertain. Trimming left V 0 bases short and J 6 bases short, with 15 bases between. The CDR3 totals 16 residues. Germline lookup yields CDR1 SGDLS and CDR2 YYNGEE. The CDR3 sequence: CASSVEPAVGPGELFF. DNA for the CDR3: TGTGCCAGCAGCGTAGAGCCCGCGGTTGGACCCGGGGAGCTGTTTTTT. The full variable domain, its missing parts supplied by reference TRBV9 and TRBJ2-2, is DSGVTQTPKHLITATGQRVTLRCSPRSGDLSVYWYQQSLDQGLQFLIQYYNGEERAKGNILERFSAQQFPDLHSELNLSSLELGDSALYFCASSVEPAVGPGELFFGEGSRLTVL.

V and J are TRBV7-2 and TRBJ2-2; D is possibly TRBD2 (5 bases). The CDR3 has 15 residues. V gave up 4 bases and J gave up 8 bases, with 17 bases separating them. Germline V lookup: CDR1 SGHTA, CDR2 FQGNSA. The CDR3 coding sequence is TGTGCCAGCAGCTCCCCAAGGCCTAGCTCTGGGGAGCTGTTTTTT. Amino acid sequence: CASSSPRPSSGELFF.

This clonotype was counted a few times. The chain links TRBV20-1 to TRBJ2-5; 7 nucleotides match TRBD2. V was clipped by 6 bases and J by 3 bases; unmatched bases: 4. This CDR3 comprises 12 residues. From germline, CDR1 is DFQATT and CDR2 SNEGSKA (reference sequence). CDR3 sequence reads: CSASLAEETQYF. DNA for the CDR3: TGCAGTGCAAGCCTAGCGGAAGAGACCCAGTACTTC.

Remarks on this clonotype: A much larger clone is a single base away; this may be a read error. The rearrangement links TRBV20-1 to TRBJ1-2; D ambiguous. The CDR3 consists of 14 residues. Germline assignment: CDR1 DFQATT and CDR2 SNEGSKA (reference sequence). The V end lost 0 bases, the J end lost 4 bases, and 12 bases lay between the germline ends. The CDR3 DNA sequence: TGCAGTGCTAGAGATTATAGGGCTACCTATGGCTACACCTTC. It encodes CSARDYRATYGYTF.

This clonotype was found a few times. The chain is built from TRBV7-9 and TRBJ2-7; D may be TRBD2 (5 bases). The germline CDR1 and CDR2 sequences are SEHNR and FQNEAQ (reference sequence). The CDR3 runs to 15 residues. V was pared by 3 bases and J by 6 bases, with 18 bases between. The CDR3 nucleotides are TGTGCCAGCAGCTTTGATCGTAGCGCAGCCACCGAGCAGTACTTC. Amino acid sequence: CASSFDRSAATEQYF.

This clonotype appeared many times. The chain links TRBV4-1 to TRBJ1-1; the D is unclear. V was shortened by 0 bases and J by 3 bases, with 5 bases between the two germline ends. The germline V gene encodes CDR1 MGHRA and CDR2 YSYEKL. The CDR3 extends over 13 amino acids. CDR3 amino acids: CASSQDTYTEAFF. As DNA, the CDR3 is TGCGCCAGCAGCCAAGACACGTACACTGAAGCTTTCTTT.

This clonotype showed up just a few times. The DNA is omitted, as the CDR3 cannot be located on it reliably, and the CDR3 follows TCRdb's listing. The V gene is TRBV24-1, the J gene TRBJ2-7. Germline lookup yields CDR1 KGHDR and CDR2 SFDVKD. The CDR3 spans 14 residues, counting both ends. The CDR3 spells CATSVPKTHYEQYF.

The genes are TRBV4-3 and TRBJ2-5, with TRBD2 matching over 11 bases. Germline lookup yields CDR1 LGHNA and CDR2 YSLEER. Unmatched junction bases numbered 4, after V lost 4 bases and J lost 3 bases. This CDR3 comprises 15 residues. In nucleotides, the CDR3 is TGCGCCAGCAGCCGTTTACTAGCGGGAGAAGAGACCCAGTACTTC. Translated, it gives CASSRLLAGEETQYF.

V usage is TRBV30 and J usage is TRBJ2-3; 11 positions match TRBD1. This CDR3 has 16 amino acids. J gave up 5 bases and V 3 bases, and 10 bases lay outside the gene matches. Per germline, CDR1 GTSNPN and CDR2 SVGIG (reference sequence). In DNA, the CDR3 is TGTGCCTGGAGCGCAGGGACAGGGGGGATGAGAGATACGCAGTATTTT. Translated, it gives CAWSAGTGGMRDTQYF.

This rearrangement joins TRBV20-1 to TRBJ2-3; no clear D. CDR1 and CDR2 from the germline V gene are DFQATT and SNEGSKA (reference sequence). V lost 5 bases, J lost 6 bases, and 21 bases lay in between. The CDR3 spans 15 residues. CDR3 sequence (DNA): TGCAGTGCTCGGTCTCCGGTGCCGATGAGGGATACGCAGTATTTT. Its translation: CSARSPVPMRDTQYF.

This chain joins TRBV10-3 and TRBJ1-1; D gene ambiguous. The V gene's germline CDR1 is ENHRY and CDR2 SYGVKD. CDR3 size: 14 residues. V lost 3 bases to trimming and J lost 0 bases, with 8 bases between them. This CDR3 reads CAISEGRMNTEAFF. In nucleotides, the CDR3 is TGTGCCATCAGTGAAGGCAGGATGAACACTGAAGCTTTCTTT.

This clonotype was observed a handful of times. The rearrangement joins TRBV7-8 to TRBJ1-2; D gene ambiguous. Between the trimmed V and J ends, which lost 3 bases and 0 bases, there was a span of 11 bases. This CDR3 has 15 residues. Germline lookup yields CDR1 SGHVS and CDR2 FQNEAQ. The CDR3 loop is CASSFESTPNYGYTF. The CDR3, as DNA: TGTGCCAGCAGCTTCGAAAGTACTCCTAACTATGGCTACACCTTC.

V gene TRBV20-1 combines with J gene TRBJ2-2; 9 bases are shared with TRBD2. Germline assignment: CDR1 DFQATT and CDR2 SNEGSKA (reference sequence). The trim removed 3 bases at V and 4 bases at J, leaving 3 bases unmatched. CDR3 size: 14 residues. The CDR3 loop reads CSARVAGVTGELFF. Here the CDR3 DNA reads TGCAGTGCTAGGGTAGCGGGAGTCACCGGGGAGCTGTTTTTT.

This CDR3 is CSAVVYSNQPQHF. For the CDR3, the DNA is TGCAGTGCTGTCGTCTATAGCAATCAGCCCCAGCATTTT. This chain connects TRBV20-1 to TRBJ1-5; no firm D call. This CDR3 comprises 13 residues. The V end lost 5 bases, the J end lost 0 bases, and 8 bases lay between the germline ends. Per germline, CDR1 DFQATT and CDR2 SNEGSKA (reference sequence).

This clonotype was picked up a small number of times. The rearrangement uses TRBV11-2 and TRBJ1-4; perhaps TRBD1 as D (5 bases). Trimming removed 1 base from V and 3 bases from J, with 18 bases in between. This CDR3 has 18 amino acids. The V gene's germline CDR1 is SGHAT and CDR2 FQNNGV. The DNA for the CDR3 is TGTGCCAGCAGCTTAGGGGCACTCTTCAGGGCTCCTAATGAAAAACTGTTTTTT. Protein sequence: CASSLGALFRAPNEKLFF.

About this clonotype itself: Since the CDR3 does not end with the conserved phenylalanine or tryptophan, this likely comes from a read error. The chain uses TRBV15 and TRBJ2-5; D is possibly TRBD1 (5 bases). The CDR3 is 15 amino acids. CDR1 LNHNV and CDR2 YYDKDF come from the germline V gene (reference sequence). With 0 bases removed from V and 5 bases from J, the gap between germline ends came to 13 bases. The CDR3 DNA follows: TGTGCCACCAGCAGAGAAAGCTGGGGCAGGGAGACCCAGTACCTC. It yields the protein CATSRESWGRETQYL.

This clonotype has a handful of counts. The rearrangement uses TRBV12-3 or TRBV12-4 and TRBJ1-3; D may be TRBD1 (6 bases). The CDR3 consists of 14 residues. V gave up 2 bases and J gave up 8 bases, with 13 bases separating them. Here the CDR3 reads CASSLLGGSYTIYF. CDR3 nucleotides: TGTGCCAGCAGTTTATTGGGGGGCTCATACACCATATATTTT.

J is TRBJ2-7 and V is TRBV5-1; unclear D gene. CDR1 and CDR2 from the germline V gene are SGHRS and YFSETQ. Trimming cost V 5 bases and J 0 bases, with 9 bases left between them. The CDR3 has 13 amino acids. CDR3 region: CASRTADSYEQYF. CDR3 nucleotide sequence: TGCGCCAGCAGAACAGCAGACTCCTACGAGCAGTACTTC.

The chain combines TRBV7-8 with TRBJ1-5; D possibly corresponds to TRBD1 (6 bases). Trimming left V 2 bases short and J 5 bases short, with 10 bases between. The CDR3 is made up of 14 amino acids. Germline CDR1 and CDR2: SGHVS and FQNEAQ. CDR3 protein: CASSLKQGYQPQHF. The CDR3 DNA is TGTGCCAGCAGCTTAAAACAGGGCTATCAGCCCCAGCATTTT.

This clonotype was observed a single time. CDR3 nucleotides: TGTGCCAGCAGCTTCGCAATAGCGGGGGGAAAAGATACGCAGTATTTT. Its translation: CASSFAIAGGKDTQYF. The V gene is TRBV7-9, the J gene TRBJ2-3; 10 bases match TRBD2. The V segment lost 3 bases and the J segment 5 bases; nucleotides outside the gene matches: 8. Looked up from germline, CDR1 is SEHNR and CDR2 is FQNEAQ (reference sequence). The CDR3 spans 16 residues.

Only a few counts were recorded for this clonotype. The CDR3 protein is CASSSGQVPHQPQHF. Written as DNA, the CDR3 is TGTGCCAGCAGTTCGGGACAAGTTCCCCATCAGCCCCAGCATTTT. The rearrangement joins TRBV12-3 or TRBV12-4 to TRBJ1-5; D may be TRBD1 (6 bases). This CDR3 comprises 15 residues. With 4 bases removed from V and 5 bases from J, the gap between germline ends came to 15 bases.

This clonotype was recorded a few times. J is TRBJ2-5 and V is TRBV20-1; 10 bases are shared with TRBD1. This CDR3 spans 14 amino acids. Germline lookup yields CDR1 DFQATT and CDR2 SNEGSKA (reference sequence). V lost 5 bases, J lost 3 bases, and 6 bases stayed unmatched. CDR3 region: CSAPTGGREETQYF. The CDR3 nucleotides are TGCAGTGCTCCGACAGGGGGCAGGGAAGAGACCCAGTACTTC.

This clonotype occurred a few times. V and J are TRBV4-2 and TRBJ1-1; D call uncertain. Germline V gives CDR1 LGHNA, CDR2 YNFKEQ. The V end was cut by 3 bases, the J end by 0 bases, with 14 bases between. The CDR3 is 16 amino acids. CDR3 nucleotide sequence: TGTGCCAGCAGCCAGTCCTCAGGTTACATGAACACTGAAGCTTTCTTT. Amino acid sequence: CASSQSSGYMNTEAFF.

This clonotype was detected only a few times. The chain carries TRBV20-1 and TRBJ2-5; D is possibly TRBD1 or TRBD2 (5 bases each). Germline CDR1 and CDR2: DFQATT and SNEGSKA (reference sequence). The CDR3 consists of 14 residues. V was cut by 3 bases and J by 3 bases, with 14 bases left in between. For the CDR3, the DNA is TGCAGTGCTAGTTTGGGGACCTCCGAAGAGACCCAGTACTTC. This sequence encodes CSASLGTSEETQYF.

The chain recombines TRBV7-9 with TRBJ2-1; 12 bases fit TRBD2. Germline V gene data show CDR1 as SEHNR and CDR2 as FQNEAQ (reference sequence). CDR3 length: 16 amino acids. J gave up 8 bases and V 5 bases, and 10 bases lay outside the gene matches. The CDR3 spells CASSPLTSGGRDEQFF. The CDR3 region has the DNA TGTGCCAGCAGCCCCCTGACTAGCGGGGGCCGGGATGAGCAGTTCTTC.